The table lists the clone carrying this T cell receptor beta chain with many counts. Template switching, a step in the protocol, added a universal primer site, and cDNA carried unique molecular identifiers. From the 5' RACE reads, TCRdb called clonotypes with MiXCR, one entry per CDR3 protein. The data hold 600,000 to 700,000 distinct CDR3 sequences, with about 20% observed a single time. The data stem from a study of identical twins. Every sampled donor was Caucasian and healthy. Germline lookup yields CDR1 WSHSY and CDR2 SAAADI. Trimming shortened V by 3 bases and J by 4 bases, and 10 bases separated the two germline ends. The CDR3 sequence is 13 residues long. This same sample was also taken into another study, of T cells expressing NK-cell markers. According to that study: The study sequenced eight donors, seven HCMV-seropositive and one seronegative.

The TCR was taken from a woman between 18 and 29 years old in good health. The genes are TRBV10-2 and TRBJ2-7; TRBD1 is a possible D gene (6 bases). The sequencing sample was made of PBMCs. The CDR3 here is CASSDPGEYEQYF. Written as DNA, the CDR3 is TGCGCCAGCAGTGACCCAGGGGAGTACGAGCAGTACTTC.